This paragraph covers one TCR beta chain sequence. This clonotype was picked up many times. Its antigen target is currently unknown. Base qualities are not recorded, but no much larger clone differs from it by a single base. Per the germline V gene, MDHEN is the CDR1 and SYDVKM is the CDR2. V is cut by 10 bases and J by 7 bases, and the space between the germline ends is 22 bases. CDR3 length: 14 amino acids, cysteine to phenylalanine. Solely the CDR3 DNA is kept, with 42 bases framed from the first base. This sample is part of a study of breast tumors, draining lymph nodes, adjacent tissues (dated by TCRdb to about 2016). For the study in its entirety: The study compared TCR beta repertoires across tumor, adjacent nontumor tissue and axillary lymph nodes from breast cancer patients. In human breast cancer, the study set out to evaluate how tumor, surrounding tissue and draining lymph node repertoires relate to one another and whether T cells may move between these sites. General study outcomes and caveats: Tumor T-cell repertoires showed less diversity than lymph node repertoires and more diversity than nontumor tissue repertoires, and tumor T-cell repertoires showed preferential V and J gene usage. Tumor and nontumor tissue repertoires were found to be significantly more similar in luminal-like than in basal-like breast cancer. A scenario in which most tumor T cells derive from the lymph node and then expand within tumor tissue was judged to be consistent with the data. The study presented the conclusion that tumor T cells originate in lymph nodes as consistent with a hypothesis, not as something directly demonstrated.

Lymph node samples came from the axillary draining lymph nodes of breast cancer patients. The sequencer listed for this sample is Illumina HiSeq 2000. TCR beta chain libraries were generated by multiplex PCR amplification. The amplified TCR beta chain products were analyzed by high-throughput sequencing. The public reads were reprocessed in TCRdb via fastp at Q25 and MiXCR, keeping in-frame beta chains. Entries are consolidated by CDR3 protein sequence, retaining the most common genes and DNA. The table for this sample lists roughly 130,000 distinct CDR3 sequences; 32% of them were counted only once. The ten largest clones represent roughly 2.2% of the sample.

Material: axillary lymph node tissue. The chain joins TRBV28 to TRBJ2-5; 6 matching bases give a weak D call of TRBD1. This sequence originates from a female donor with breast cancer. Some clones in this sample may be carry-over from other donors' samples. For the CDR3, the sequence is CATEDRSEGTTQYF. The sequenced DNA is TGTGCCACCGAGGACAGATCAGAAGGGACGACCCAGTACTTC.